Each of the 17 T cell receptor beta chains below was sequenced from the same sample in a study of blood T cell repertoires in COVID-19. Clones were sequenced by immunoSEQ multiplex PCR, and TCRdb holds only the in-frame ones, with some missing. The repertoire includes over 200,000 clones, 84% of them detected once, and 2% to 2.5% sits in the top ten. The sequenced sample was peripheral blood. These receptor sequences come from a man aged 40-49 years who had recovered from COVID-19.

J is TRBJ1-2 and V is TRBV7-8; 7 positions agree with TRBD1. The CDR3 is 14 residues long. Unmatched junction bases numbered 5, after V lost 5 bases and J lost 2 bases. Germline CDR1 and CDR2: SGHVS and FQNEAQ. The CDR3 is CASSASGQNYGYTF. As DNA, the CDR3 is TGTGCCAGCAGCGCCTCGGGACAGAACTATGGCTACACCTTC.

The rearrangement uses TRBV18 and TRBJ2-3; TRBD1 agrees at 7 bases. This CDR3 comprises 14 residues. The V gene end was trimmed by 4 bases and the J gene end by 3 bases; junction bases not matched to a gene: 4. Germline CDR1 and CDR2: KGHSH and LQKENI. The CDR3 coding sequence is TGTGCCAGCTCACGTATCAGGGGGACAGATACGCAGTATTTT. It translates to CASSRIRGTDTQYF. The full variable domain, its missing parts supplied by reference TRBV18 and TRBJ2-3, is NAGVMQNPRHLVRRRGQEARLRCSPMKGHSHVYWYRQLPEEGLKFMVYLQKENIIDESGMPKERFSAEFPKEGPSILRIQQVVRGDSAAYFCASSRIRGTDTQYFGPGTRLTVL.

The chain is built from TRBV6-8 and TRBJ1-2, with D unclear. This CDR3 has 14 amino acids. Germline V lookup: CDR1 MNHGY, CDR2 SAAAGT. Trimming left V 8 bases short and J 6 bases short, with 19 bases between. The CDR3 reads CASGVGGGGNGYTF. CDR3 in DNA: TGTGCCAGCGGTGTCGGCGGCGGAGGGAATGGCTACACCTTC.

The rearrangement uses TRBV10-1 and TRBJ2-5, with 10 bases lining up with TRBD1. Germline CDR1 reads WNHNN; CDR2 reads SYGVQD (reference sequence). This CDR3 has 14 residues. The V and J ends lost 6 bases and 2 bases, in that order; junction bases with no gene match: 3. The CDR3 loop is CASSGTGVQETQYF. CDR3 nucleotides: TGCGCCAGCAGCGGGACAGGGGTTCAAGAGACCCAGTACTTC.

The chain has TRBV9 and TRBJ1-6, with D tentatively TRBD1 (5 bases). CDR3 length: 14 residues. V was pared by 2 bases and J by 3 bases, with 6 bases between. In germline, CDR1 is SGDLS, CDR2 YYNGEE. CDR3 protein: CASSVRDYNSPLHF. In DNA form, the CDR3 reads TGTGCCAGCAGCGTCAGGGACTATAATTCACCCCTCCACTTT.

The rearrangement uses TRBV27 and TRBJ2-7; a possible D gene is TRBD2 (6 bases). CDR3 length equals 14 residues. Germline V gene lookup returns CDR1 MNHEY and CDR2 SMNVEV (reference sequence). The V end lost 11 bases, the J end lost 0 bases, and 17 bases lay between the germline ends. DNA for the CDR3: TGTGCCGCTAAGAGGGACGGGAGCTCCTACGAGCAGTACTTC. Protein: CAAKRDGSSYEQYF.

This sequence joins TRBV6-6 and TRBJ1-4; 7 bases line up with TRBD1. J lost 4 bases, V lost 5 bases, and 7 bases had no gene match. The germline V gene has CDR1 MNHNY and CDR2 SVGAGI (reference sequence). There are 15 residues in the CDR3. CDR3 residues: CASSAQGQNNEKLFF. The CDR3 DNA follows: TGTGCCAGCAGTGCTCAGGGACAGAATAATGAAAAACTGTTTTTT.

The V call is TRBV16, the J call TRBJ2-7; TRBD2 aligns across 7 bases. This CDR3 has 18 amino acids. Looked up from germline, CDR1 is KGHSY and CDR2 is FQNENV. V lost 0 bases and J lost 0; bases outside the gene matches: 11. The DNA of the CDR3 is TGTGCCAGCAGCCAATCCAGGCCCCCCGGGGGGAGCTCCTACGAGCAGTACTTC. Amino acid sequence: CASSQSRPPGGSSYEQYF. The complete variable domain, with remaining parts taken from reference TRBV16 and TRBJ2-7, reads GEEVAQTPKHLVRGEGQKAKLYCAPIKGHSYVFWYQQVLKNEFKFLISFQNENVFDETGMPKERFSAKCLPNSPCSLEIQATKLEDSAVYFCASSQSRPPGGSSYEQYFGPGTRLTVT.

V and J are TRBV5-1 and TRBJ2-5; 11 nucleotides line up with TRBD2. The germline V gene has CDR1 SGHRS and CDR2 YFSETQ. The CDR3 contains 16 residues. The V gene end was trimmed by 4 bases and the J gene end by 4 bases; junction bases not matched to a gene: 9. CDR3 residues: CASSPKLAGGPETQYF. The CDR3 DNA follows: TGCGCCAGCAGCCCAAAGTTAGCGGGGGGGCCAGAGACCCAGTACTTC.

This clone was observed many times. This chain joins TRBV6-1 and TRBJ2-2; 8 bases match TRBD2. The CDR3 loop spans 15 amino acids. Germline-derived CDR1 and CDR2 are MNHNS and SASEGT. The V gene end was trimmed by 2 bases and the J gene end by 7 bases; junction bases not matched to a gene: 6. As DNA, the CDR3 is TGTGCCAGCAGTGAACCCGGGACTAGTGACGGGGAGCTGTTTTTT. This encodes CASSEPGTSDGELFF.

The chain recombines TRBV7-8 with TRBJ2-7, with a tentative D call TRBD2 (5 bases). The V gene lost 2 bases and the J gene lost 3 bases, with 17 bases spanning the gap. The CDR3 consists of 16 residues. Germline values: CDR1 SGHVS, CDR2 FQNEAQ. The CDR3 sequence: CASSLLPTGSLYEQYF. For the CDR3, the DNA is TGTGCCAGCAGCTTATTGCCCACGGGATCGCTCTACGAGCAGTACTTC.

CDR3 amino acids: CASRDRYYEQYF. CDR3 sequence (DNA): TGTGCCAGCAGGGACAGGTACTACGAGCAGTACTTC. The gene calls are TRBV28 and TRBJ2-7, with TRBD1 matching over 7 bases. Trimming removed 6 bases from V and 3 bases from J; junction bases left unmatched: 2. CDR3 length: 12 residues. Germline CDR1 reads MDHEN; CDR2 reads SYDVKM. Using reference TRBV28 and TRBJ2-7 for the parts outside the CDR3, the full variable domain is DVKVTQSSRYLVKRTGEKVFLECVQDMDHENMFWYRQDPGLGLRLIYFSYDVKMKEKGDIPEGYSVSREKKERFSLILESASTNQTSMYLCASRDRYYEQYFGPGTRLTVT.

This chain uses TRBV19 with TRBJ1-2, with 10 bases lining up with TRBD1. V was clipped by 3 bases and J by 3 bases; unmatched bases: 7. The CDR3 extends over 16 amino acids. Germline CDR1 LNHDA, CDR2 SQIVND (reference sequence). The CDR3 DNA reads TGTGCCAGTAGTATGGGACAGGGGAAGGGCTACTATGGCTACACCTTC. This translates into CASSMGQGKGYYGYTF.

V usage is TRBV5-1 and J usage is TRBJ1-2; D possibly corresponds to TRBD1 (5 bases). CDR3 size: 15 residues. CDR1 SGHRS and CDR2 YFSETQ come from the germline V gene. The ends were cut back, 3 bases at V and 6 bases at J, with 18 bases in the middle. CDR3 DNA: TGCGCCAGCAGCTGGCGGCAGGGTAGGTCGAATGGCTACACCTTC. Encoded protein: CASSWRQGRSNGYTF.

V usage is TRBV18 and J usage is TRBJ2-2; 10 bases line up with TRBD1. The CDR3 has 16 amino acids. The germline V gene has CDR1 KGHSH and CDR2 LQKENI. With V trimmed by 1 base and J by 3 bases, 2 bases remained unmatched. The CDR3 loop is CASSPLGTGDTGELFF. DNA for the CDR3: TGTGCCAGCTCACCACTAGGGACAGGGGACACCGGGGAGCTGTTTTTT.

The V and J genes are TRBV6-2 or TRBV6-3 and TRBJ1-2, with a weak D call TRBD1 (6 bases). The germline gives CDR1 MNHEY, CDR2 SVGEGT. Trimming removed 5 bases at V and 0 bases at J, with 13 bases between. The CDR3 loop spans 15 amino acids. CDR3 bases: TGTGCCAGCAGTAATCGACAGGCCCCTAACTATGGCTACACCTTC. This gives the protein CASSNRQAPNYGYTF.

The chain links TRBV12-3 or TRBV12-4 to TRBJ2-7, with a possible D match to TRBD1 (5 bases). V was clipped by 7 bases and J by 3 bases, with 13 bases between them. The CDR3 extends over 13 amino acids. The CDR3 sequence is CASTQGNIYEQYF. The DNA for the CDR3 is TGTGCCAGCACCCAGGGTAATATCTACGAGCAGTACTTC.